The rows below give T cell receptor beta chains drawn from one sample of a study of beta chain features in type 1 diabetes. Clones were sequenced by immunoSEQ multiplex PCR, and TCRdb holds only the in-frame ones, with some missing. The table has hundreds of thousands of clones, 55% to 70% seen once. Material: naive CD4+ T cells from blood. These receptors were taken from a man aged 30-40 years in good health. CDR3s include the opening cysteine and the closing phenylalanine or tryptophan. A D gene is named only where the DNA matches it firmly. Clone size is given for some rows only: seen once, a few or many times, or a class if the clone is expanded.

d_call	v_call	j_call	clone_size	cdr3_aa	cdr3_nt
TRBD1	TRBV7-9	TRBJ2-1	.	CATRKGTGAYNEQFF	TGTGCCACCCGTAAAGGGACAGGAGCCTACAATGAGCAGTTCTTC
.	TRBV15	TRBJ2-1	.	CATSRIGQYYNEQFF	TGTGCCACCAGCAGGATCGGACAGTACTACAATGAGCAGTTCTTC
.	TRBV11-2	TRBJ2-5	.	CASSLLVTGQYF	TGTGCCAGCAGCCTCCTAGTTACGGGCCAGTACTTC
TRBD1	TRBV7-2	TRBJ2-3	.	CASSTRTGADTQYF	TGTGCCAGCAGCACCCGGACAGGGGCAGATACGCAGTATTTT
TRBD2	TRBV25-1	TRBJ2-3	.	CASSEGLAVADTQYF	TGTGCCAGCAGTGAGGGACTAGCGGTGGCGGATACGCAGTATTTT
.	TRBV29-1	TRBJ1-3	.	CSVVQTSSGNTIYF	TGCAGCGTTGTCCAGACAAGCTCTGGAAACACCATATATTTT
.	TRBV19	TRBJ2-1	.	CASSTTRNEQFF	TGTGCCAGTAGTACGACTAGGAATGAGCAGTTCTTC
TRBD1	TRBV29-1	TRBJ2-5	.	CSVGQGVWETQYF	TGCAGCGTGGGACAGGGTGTTTGGGAGACCCAGTACTTC
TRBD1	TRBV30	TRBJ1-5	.	CAWSMTGKSGRQPQHF	TGTGCCTGGAGTATGACAGGGAAGTCGGGAAGGCAGCCCCAGCATTTT
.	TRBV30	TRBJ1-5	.	CAWSGVPGQPQHF	TGTGCCTGGAGTGGAGTGCCCGGTCAGCCCCAGCATTTT
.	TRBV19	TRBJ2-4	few	CASSISGIAKNIQYF	TGTGCCAGTAGTATAAGCGGTATAGCCAAAAACATTCAGTACTTC
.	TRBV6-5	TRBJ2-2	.	CASSYPTGELFF	TGTGCCAGCAGTTACCCTACCGGGGAGCTGTTTTTT
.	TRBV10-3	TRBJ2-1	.	CAISLTANEQFF	TGTGCCATCAGTCTAACAGCCAATGAGCAGTTCTTC
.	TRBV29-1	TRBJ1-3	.	CSVAVTTGNTIYF	TGCAGCGTCGCAGTGACAACTGGAAACACCATATATTTT
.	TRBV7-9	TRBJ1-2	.	CASSLQGAGYGYTF	TGTGCCAGCAGCTTACAAGGGGCCGGCTATGGCTACACCTTC
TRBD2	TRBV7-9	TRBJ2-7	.	CASSLEGSGSYEQYF	TGTGCCAGCAGCTTAGAGGGTAGCGGGAGCTACGAGCAGTACTTC
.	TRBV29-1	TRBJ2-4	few	CSVVAKNIQYF	TGCAGCGTGGTAGCCAAAAACATTCAGTACTTC
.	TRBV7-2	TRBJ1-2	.	CASSLVWRGSNYGYTF	TGTGCCAGCAGCTTAGTTTGGAGGGGATCTAACTATGGCTACACCTTC
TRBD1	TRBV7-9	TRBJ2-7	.	CASSLGGTGPYEQYF	TGTGCCAGCAGCTTAGGTGGGACAGGACCATACGAGCAGTACTTC
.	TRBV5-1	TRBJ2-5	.	CASSLTAQGSQETQYF	TGCGCCAGCAGCCTTACGGCACAGGGCAGTCAAGAGACCCAGTACTTC
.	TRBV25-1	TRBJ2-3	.	CASSDGATDTQYF	TGTGCCAGCAGTGATGGGGCCACGGATACGCAGTATTTT
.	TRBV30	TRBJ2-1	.	CAYLKGLREQFF	TGTGCCTACCTAAAAGGATTACGTGAGCAGTTCTTC
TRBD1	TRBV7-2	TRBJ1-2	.	CASSLTGYGYTF	TGTGCCAGCAGCCTGACAGGGTATGGCTACACCTTC
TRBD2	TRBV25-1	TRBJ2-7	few	CASRRGGSYEQYF	TGTGCCAGCCGGCGGGGGGGCTCCTACGAGCAGTACTTC
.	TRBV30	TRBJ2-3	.	CAWRATYTDTQYF	TGTGCCTGGAGGGCTACTTACACAGATACGCAGTATTTT
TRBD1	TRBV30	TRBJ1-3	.	CAWSSNRGLGNTIYF	TGTGCCTGGAGTAGCAACAGGGGGCTTGGAAACACCATATATTTT
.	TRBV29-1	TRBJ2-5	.	CSVYRTDAQETQYF	TGCAGCGTATACAGGACAGACGCTCAAGAGACCCAGTACTTC
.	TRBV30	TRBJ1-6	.	CAWRGDKNSPLHF	TGTGCCTGGAGAGGGGACAAGAATTCACCCCTCCACTTT
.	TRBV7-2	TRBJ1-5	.	CASSLVSWGRNNQPQHF	TGTGCCAGCAGCTTAGTATCATGGGGACGGAACAATCAGCCCCAGCATTTT
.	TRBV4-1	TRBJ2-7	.	CASSQEAGPYEQYF	TGCGCCAGCAGCCAAGAGGCAGGACCCTACGAGCAGTACTTC
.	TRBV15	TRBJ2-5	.	CATSRDPAALQETQYF	TGTGCCACCAGCAGAGACCCGGCCGCTTTACAAGAGACCCAGTACTTC
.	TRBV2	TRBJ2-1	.	CASRTLIEQFF	TGTGCCAGCAGGACTTTAATAGAGCAGTTCTTC
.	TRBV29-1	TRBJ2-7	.	CSVARNQENEQYF	TGCAGCGTTGCACGCAATCAGGAGAACGAGCAGTACTTC
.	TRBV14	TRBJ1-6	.	CASSLTGSGAPLHF	TGTGCCAGCAGCCTTACAGGTTCCGGTGCACCCCTCCACTTT
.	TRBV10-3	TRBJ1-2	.	CAISPNLEGYTF	TGTGCCATCAGCCCCAACTTGGAGGGCTACACCTTC
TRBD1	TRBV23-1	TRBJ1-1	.	CASGDSTEAFF	TGCGCCAGTGGGGACAGCACTGAAGCTTTCTTT
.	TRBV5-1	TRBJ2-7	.	CASSLSRTPPYEQYF	TGCGCCAGCAGCTTGAGCCGGACACCACCCTACGAGCAGTACTTC
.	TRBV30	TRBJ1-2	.	CAWSVQSGYGYTF	TGTGCCTGGAGTGTACAGAGCGGCTATGGCTACACCTTC
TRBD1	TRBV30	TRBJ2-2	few	CAWSEGSGGQSGELFF	TGTGCCTGGAGTGAGGGCTCAGGGGGACAAAGCGGGGAGCTGTTTTTT
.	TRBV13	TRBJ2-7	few	CASSLDGYEQYF	TGTGCCAGCAGCTTAGACGGCTACGAGCAGTACTTC
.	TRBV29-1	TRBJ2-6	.	CSAMDWPSGANVLTF	TGCAGCGCCATGGACTGGCCCTCTGGGGCCAACGTCCTGACTTTC
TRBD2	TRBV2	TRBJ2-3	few	CASIPGTRRDTQYF	TGTGCCAGCATCCCCGGGACTAGAAGGGATACGCAGTATTTT
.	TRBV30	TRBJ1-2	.	CAWKLGDNRYGYTF	TGTGCCTGGAAGCTGGGAGACAACCGCTATGGCTACACCTTC
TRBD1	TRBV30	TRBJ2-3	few	CAWSVGQGRYTQYF	TGTGCCTGGAGTGTGGGACAGGGGAGATATACGCAGTATTTT
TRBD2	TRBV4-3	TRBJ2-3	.	CASSQGAGLGTDTQYF	TGCGCCAGCAGCCAAGGGGCTGGACTAGGAACAGATACGCAGTATTTT
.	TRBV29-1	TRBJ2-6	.	CSVSTSGANVLTF	TGCAGCGTTTCCACCTCTGGGGCCAACGTCCTGACTTTC
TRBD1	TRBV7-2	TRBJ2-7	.	CASSPKGGTGGIYEQYF	TGTGCCAGCAGCCCCAAGGGTGGGACAGGGGGCATTTACGAGCAGTACTTC
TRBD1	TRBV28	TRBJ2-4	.	CASRSGQIAKNIQYF	TGTGCCAGCAGGTCGGGACAGATAGCCAAAAACATTCAGTACTTC